This entry concerns a single TCR beta chain. Its antigen is not yet known. No quality values exist for individual bases; no much larger clone is one base distant. The sample belongs to a study of shared clonotypes between healthy human individuals (TCRdb year 2020). Broadly, across the study: The cohort comprised a couple of women and a few men aged 18 to 49 years. For each donor, CD4 naive and CD4 memory were each run on three plates, CD8 naive on two plates, and CD8 memory on one plate. To estimate repertoire size and how much clonotype sharing occurs between individuals, the study deeply sequenced the blood TCR repertoires of about 5 healthy adults. To increase sequencing depth and limit assay-specific biases, TCR repertoire library preparation and sequencing were carried out by different laboratories using diverse techniques. Leukapheresis yielded between about 0.85 and 10 billion PBMCs per donor.

Using the deep immunoSEQ assay, multiplex PCR amplified TCR CDR3 regions from genomic DNA. For each cell subset, the extracted genomic DNA was distributed evenly across all wells of several immunoSEQ 96-well plates, and each plate served as one replicate. For sorted subsets, about 200 ng genomic DNA, equal to 25,000 to 35,000 T cell genomes, was loaded into each replicate PCR. The purified libraries were quantified using a Qubit 3.0 fluorometer, sized with a Bioanalyzer 2100, and then quantified again using the KAPA Library Quantification kit. Every immunoSEQ 96-well plate was sequenced on a dedicated single-read 150-cycle Illumina NextSeq 550 flow cell. As for the authors' bioinformatics: Because the immunoSEQ output held only junctional sequences and lacked quality scores, the filtering could not match the filtering applied to full-length reads. To assign V/J genes and CDR3, sequences were annotated using PyIR, a Python wrapper for IgBLAST v1.9, with IMGT germline references. Reads were filtered out if the reads had weak V/J assignments (E-value above 1e-6), no CDR3, stop codons, out-of-frame junctions, or ambiguous translated residues. V3J clonotypes were defined as sequences sharing an identical inferred V gene, J gene, and CDR3 amino acid sequence. Percentage overlap between repertoires was computed as shared unique clonotypes divided by the size of the smaller repertoire. Three approaches were used to assess repertoire richness: RTK rarefaction, the Chao1 estimator, and Recon v2.1 estimates of unobserved clonotypes. Generation probabilities were computed with OLGA for all TCRbeta clonotypes obtained by the gDNA method from four donors. Entries here come from immuneACCESS through TCRdb and include only in-frame sequences with V and J called. Some clones fail to appear in such tables; in the studies checked, an unresolved V gene covers under half of the shortfall, and the cause of the remainder is unknown. V and J calls plus clone size are reproduced from that table; the DNA served to infer D and trimming. In this sample the table shows 950,000 to 1,300,000 clones, around 76% of which occur a single time. Of the sample, 1.4% is held by the ten largest clones.

Paper-wide results and their limitations: The genetic and exposure-history diversity represented was limited by the small number of donors. Rarefaction of sorted-subset datasets indicated incomplete sequencing despite the large sequencing depth. When a few donors were compared, the shared fraction of clonotypes was around 4.6% for naive CD4, approximately 3.5% for naive CD8, about 2.5% for memory CD4, and less than 0.45% for memory CD8. Higher generation probabilities were observed for clonotypes shared by all four sorted-subset donors than for non-shared clonotypes. Estimated clonotype richness was generally larger for naive than for memory subsets. Pairwise subsampling indicated that sequencing depth was expected to affect the degree of clonotype sharing among donors. Sampling was restricted to blood, and TCR repertoires in tissues likely differ from the TCR repertoires found in blood.

Healthy HIV-negative adults with no recently reported acute infections or vaccinations were included as donors. Only Caucasian adults living in Nashville, Tennessee, USA were represented among the donors. Magnetic negative selection was used to enrich CD4+ T cells, after which naive cells were positively selected on CD45RA and the negative fraction became the memory subset. Blood was obtained by leukapheresis, after which PBMCs were separated by Ficoll-Histopaque density gradient centrifugation and cryopreserved in liquid nitrogen vapor phase. Purity and quantity of every magnetically sorted T cell population were checked by analytical flow cytometry. From each sorted fraction, genomic DNA was isolated and quantified by UV absorbance on a Nanodrop 2000c. The clonotype originates from a man younger than 35 in good health. The sequenced sample consisted of memory CD4+ T cells sorted from blood. The sample's cell subset or site label is to be understood as: CD45RA-negative fraction.

The DNA sequence reads TGTGCCATCAGTGAGTCCCTAGGGAGCACTGAAGCTTTCTTT. Its protein is CAISESLGSTEAFF. In this chain, TRBV10-3 is recombined with TRBJ1-1, with the D segment identity uncertain. The germline ends are 9 bases apart after V is trimmed by 0 bases and J by 4 bases. Based on the germline V gene, the CDR1 and CDR2 sequences are ENHRY and SYGVKD. The CDR3 covers 14 residues, taking in both the cysteine and the phenylalanine. Of the read, only the CDR3 DNA is kept; its 42 bases are in frame from base 1.